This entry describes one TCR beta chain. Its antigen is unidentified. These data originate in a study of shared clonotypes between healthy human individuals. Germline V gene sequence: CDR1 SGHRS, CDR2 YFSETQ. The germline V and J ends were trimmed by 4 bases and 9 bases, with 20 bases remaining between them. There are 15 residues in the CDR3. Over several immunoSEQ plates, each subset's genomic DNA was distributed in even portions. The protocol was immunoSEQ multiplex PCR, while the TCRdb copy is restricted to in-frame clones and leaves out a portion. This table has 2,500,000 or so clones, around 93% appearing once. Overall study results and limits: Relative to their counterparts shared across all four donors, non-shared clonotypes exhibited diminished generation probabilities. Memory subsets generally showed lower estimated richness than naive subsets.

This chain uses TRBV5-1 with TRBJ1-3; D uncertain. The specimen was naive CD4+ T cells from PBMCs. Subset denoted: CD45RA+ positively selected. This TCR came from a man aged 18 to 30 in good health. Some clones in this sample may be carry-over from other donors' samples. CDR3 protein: CASSDSGSSPGTIYF. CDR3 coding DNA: TGCGCCAGCAGCGACTCGGGTTCTTCCCCCGGCACCATATATTTT.